One sample yielded the 16 T cell receptor beta chains listed below, sequenced in a study of T-cell reconstitution after alpha-beta-depleted transplantation in children. Unique molecular identifiers featured in how the TCRbeta library was prepared. TCRdb reprocessed the PCR reads via MiXCR and lists one record per CDR3 protein. The sample has some 120,000 distinct CDR3 sequences; about a tenth are singletons. The sample consisted of PBMCs, taken before TCRalphabeta/CD19-depleted stem cell transplant. The origin of the receptors is a boy aged 2 to 10 with acute lymphoblastic leukemia, due to receive a stem cell transplant.

This clonotype has ten or more counts. The chain recombines TRBV3-1 with TRBJ1-5; 8 bases are a match to TRBD1. Per the germline V gene, CDR1 is LGHDT and CDR2 is YNNKEL (reference sequence). V was clipped by 5 bases and J by 0 bases; unmatched bases: 3. The CDR3 covers 15 residues. The CDR3 sequence is CASSGGTGSNQPQHF. Written as DNA, the CDR3 is TGTGCCAGCAGCGGGGGGACAGGTAGCAATCAGCCCCAGCATTTT.

This clonotype came up a few times. The chain links TRBV10-2 to TRBJ2-3; TRBD2 matches at 8 bases. Germline CDR1 is WSHSY and CDR2 is SAAADI. V shed 2 bases, J shed 7 bases, and the junction held 5 bases outside the gene matches. The CDR3 has 14 residues. The CDR3 DNA is TGCGCCAGCAGTGAGCCGGGACTAGAGAATACGCAGTATTTT. Amino acids: CASSEPGLENTQYF.

V and J are TRBV3-1 and TRBJ2-6; 7 positions agree with TRBD2. Per germline, CDR1 LGHDT and CDR2 YNNKEL (reference sequence). V dropped 1 base and J dropped 0; count of bases not matched to a gene: 9. The CDR3 extends over 19 amino acids. This CDR3 reads CASSQVRRGKSSGANVLTF. The DNA of the CDR3 is TGTGCCAGCAGCCAAGTCCGGCGGGGGAAAAGCTCTGGGGCCAACGTCCTGACTTTC. The variable domain in full, with the rest retrieved from reference TRBV3-1 and TRBJ2-6, is DTAVSQTPKYLVTQMGNDKSIKCEQNLGHDTMYWYKQDSKKFLKIMFSYNNKELIINETVPNRFSPKSPDKAHLNLHINSLELGDSAVYFCASSQVRRGKSSGANVLTFGAGSRLTVL.

This clonotype was counted only a few times. The V and J genes are TRBV29-1 and TRBJ2-1; TRBD2 is a possible D gene (6 bases). This CDR3 comprises 15 residues. V dropped 4 bases and J dropped 7 bases, with 20 bases sitting between them. CDR1 is SQVTM, CDR2 ANQGSEA, per germline. Written as DNA, the CDR3 is TGCAGCGTTGCGACAGCGGGCTTGCTTGATAATGAGCAGTTCTTC. Amino acids: CSVATAGLLDNEQFF.

The genes are TRBV28 and TRBJ2-3, with 7 bases aligning to TRBD2. Germline assignment: CDR1 MDHEN and CDR2 SYDVKM. V was clipped by 8 bases and J by 2 bases; unmatched bases: 10. The CDR3 totals 15 residues. CDR3 sequence (DNA): TGTGCCAGCGGCCGCCCCGGGACTAACACAGATACGCAGTATTTT. It translates to CASGRPGTNTDTQYF.

In its sample, this clonotype was seen a few times. The V and J genes are TRBV29-1 and TRBJ2-5, with TRBD1 matching 8 bases. Trimming at V came to 1 base and at J to 6 bases, leaving 10 bases not matched to a gene. Germline values: CDR1 SQVTM, CDR2 ANQGSEA. The CDR3 runs to 15 residues. The CDR3 nucleotides read TGCAGCGTTGAAGGGAGGACAGGGCGCAGCAAGACCCAGTACTTC. Its translation: CSVEGRTGRSKTQYF.

This clonotype was detected many times. The rearrangement uses TRBV7-6 and TRBJ2-3; TRBD1 matches 12 bases. Germline V gene lookup returns CDR1 SGHVS and CDR2 FNYEAQ. Germline trimming cut 2 bases from V and 4 bases from J; bases unmatched to any gene: 4. The CDR3 is 16 residues long. CDR3 nucleotide sequence: TGTGCCAGCAGCTTAATGGGACAGGGGGCCGCAGATACGCAGTATTTT. Translating it yields CASSLMGQGAADTQYF.

The chain uses TRBV7-9 and TRBJ1-2; weak D call: TRBD1 (5 bases). Trimming took 3 bases from V and 2 from J, leaving 10 bases between them. CDR3 length equals 14 residues. Germline values: CDR1 SEHNR, CDR2 FQNEAQ (reference sequence). This CDR3 reads CASSFGDSNYGYTF. DNA for the CDR3: TGTGCCAGCAGCTTCGGAGACAGCAACTATGGCTACACCTTC.

Here the CDR3 reads CASSKWTGFDEKLFF. For the CDR3, the DNA is TGTGCCAGCAGCAAGTGGACAGGCTTCGATGAAAAACTGTTTTTT. The genes are TRBV5-5 and TRBJ1-4, with 7 bases fitting TRBD1. Unmatched junction bases numbered 9, after V lost 4 bases and J lost 6 bases. Germline loops: CDR1 SGHKS, CDR2 YYEKEE (reference sequence). CDR3 length equals 15 residues.

Only a few counts were recorded for this clonotype. V is TRBV5-1 and J is TRBJ2-3; 15 nucleotides agree with TRBD2. The germline CDR1 and CDR2 sequences are SGHRS and YFSETQ. Unmatched junction bases numbered 8, after V lost 3 bases and J lost 0 bases. The CDR3 runs to 19 residues. The CDR3 reads CASSSGLAGGRGSTDTQYF. The CDR3 DNA reads TGCGCCAGCAGCTCGGGACTAGCGGGAGGCCGTGGGAGCACAGATACGCAGTATTTT.

V and J are TRBV2 and TRBJ2-7; no firm D call. This CDR3 spans 17 amino acids. Germline-derived CDR1 and CDR2 are SNHLY and FYNNEI. V lost 4 bases, J lost 3 bases, and 22 bases lay in between. The CDR3 DNA follows: TGTGCCAGCAGTGTGGGTCTCGGGCAGGCCAAATACTACGAGCAGTACTTC. Translating it yields CASSVGLGQAKYYEQYF.

This clonotype showed up just a few times. This chain joins TRBV11-2 and TRBJ2-7; D is uncertain. This CDR3 comprises 15 residues. V gave up 3 bases and J gave up 6 bases, with 18 bases separating them. Germline CDR1 and CDR2: SGHAT and FQNNGV. The chain's CDR3 is CASSFRSASRIEQYF. In DNA form, the CDR3 reads TGTGCCAGCAGCTTCCGCTCGGCGAGTAGGATCGAGCAGTACTTC.

This clonotype was counted many times. The chain joins TRBV10-1 to TRBJ2-2; 12 nucleotides match TRBD1. Germline V gene sequence: CDR1 WNHNN, CDR2 SYGVQD (reference sequence). This CDR3 is built from 14 residues. With V trimmed by 6 bases and J by 5 bases, 1 base remained unmatched. The CDR3 spells CASRGQGATGELFF. In DNA, the CDR3 is TGCGCCAGCAGGGGACAGGGGGCGACCGGGGAGCTGTTTTTT.

This clonotype has at least ten counts. This chain connects TRBV20-1 to TRBJ2-3; 15 positions match TRBD2. J gave up 6 bases and V 0 bases, and 1 base lay outside the gene matches. CDR1 DFQATT and CDR2 SNEGSKA come from the germline V gene (reference sequence). The CDR3 consists of 15 residues. CDR3 in DNA: TGCAGTGCTAGAGAGGGGACTAGCGGGAGGGATACGCAGTATTTT. It encodes CSAREGTSGRDTQYF.

This clonotype was recorded a few times. This chain uses TRBV10-3 with TRBJ2-1; D unclear. This CDR3 has 16 residues. Looked up from germline, CDR1 is ENHRY and CDR2 is SYGVKD. The V end lost 0 bases, the J end lost 0 bases, and 9 bases lay between the germline ends. The CDR3 DNA reads as TGTGCCATCAGTGAGTCGGTTGGGGACTCCTACAATGAGCAGTTCTTC. Translation: CAISESVGDSYNEQFF.

This clonotype was counted many times. Germline is not matched at one junction end, which may reflect a read error. The chain employs TRBV12-3 or TRBV12-4 and TRBJ2-5; TRBD2 agrees at 12 bases. The CDR3 consists of 14 residues. In DNA, the CDR3 is TGTGCCAGCAGTCTAGCGGGAGGGGAAGAGACCCAGTACTTC. Translating gives CASSLAGGEETQYF.